Each of the 26 T cell receptor beta chains below was sequenced from the same sample in a study of blood T cell repertoires in COVID-19. The method was immunoSEQ multiplex PCR; TCRdb's version includes in-frame clones alone and lacks a portion of them. Here the sample spans roughly 240,000 clones, around 86% being singletons. Source material: peripheral blood. The source of these receptors is a man aged 18 to 29 with active or convalescent COVID-19.

This chain joins TRBV19 and TRBJ1-2; D is perhaps TRBD1 (5 bases). The CDR3 spans 13 residues. In germline, CDR1 is LNHDA, CDR2 SQIVND (reference sequence). Trimming left V 5 bases short and J 2 bases short, with 9 bases between. CDR3 in DNA: TGTGCCAGTAGTCCGGGACTCAACTATGGCTACACCTTC. Amino acids: CASSPGLNYGYTF.

This chain joins TRBV6-4 and TRBJ2-1, with D perhaps matching TRBD2 (8 bases). V lost 8 bases, J lost 4 bases, and 18 bases lay in between. The V gene's germline CDR1 is MRHNA and CDR2 SNTAGT. This CDR3 spans 15 amino acids. This CDR3 is CASSQGGGGYNEQFF. The CDR3 DNA reads TGTGCCAGCTCCCAAGGGGGCGGGGGGTACAATGAGCAGTTCTTC.

This chain links TRBV6-4 with TRBJ2-4; D might be TRBD2 (6 bases). Per germline, CDR1 MRHNA and CDR2 SNTAGT. This CDR3 has 13 amino acids. V was cut by 4 bases and J by 5 bases, with 9 bases left in between. The CDR3 bases are TGTGCCAGCAGTGTAGGAGGGCAAAACATTCAGTACTTC. It codes for CASSVGGQNIQYF.

The chain recombines TRBV27 with TRBJ1-2, with a tentative D call TRBD1 (5 bases). The V end was cut by 3 bases, the J end by 3 bases, with 17 bases between. CDR1 and CDR2 from the germline V gene are MNHEY and SMNVEV (reference sequence). This CDR3 comprises 16 residues. Written as DNA, the CDR3 is TGTGCCAGCAGTTTGAGGTCTTACGGACACCACTATGGCTACACCTTC. It specifies CASSLRSYGHHYGYTF.

The chain recombines TRBV6-5 with TRBJ2-7; maybe TRBD1 (6 bases). V was trimmed by 2 bases and J by 2 bases, leaving 13 bases between them. The CDR3 spans 15 residues. Germline loops: CDR1 MNHEY, CDR2 SVGAGI. CDR3 protein: CASSYGGGLPYEQYF. CDR3 DNA: TGTGCCAGCAGTTACGGGGGCGGGCTCCCCTACGAGCAGTACTTC.

This chain joins TRBV11-3 and TRBJ2-3, with TRBD1 as a possible D gene (6 bases). The ends were cut back, 4 bases at V and 2 bases at J, with 10 bases in the middle. CDR1 is SGHNT and CDR2 is YENEEA in the germline V gene. The CDR3 runs to 14 residues. The CDR3 protein is CASSSDRFTDTQYF. The CDR3 bases are TGTGCCAGCAGCTCCGACAGGTTCACAGATACGCAGTATTTT.

The chain couples TRBV7-6 to TRBJ1-3, with D possibly TRBD1 on 5 matching bases. V lost 6 bases and J 3 bases, leaving 21 bases between the germline ends. The germline V gene has CDR1 SGHVS and CDR2 FNYEAQ. This CDR3 is built from 17 residues. Here the CDR3 DNA reads TGTGCCAGCAGTCCTACATATCAGGGTTACTTTGGAAACACCATATATTTT. The encoded protein is CASSPTYQGYFGNTIYF. The full variable domain, with the rest looked up from reference TRBV7-6 and TRBJ1-3, is GAGVSQSPRYKVTKRGQDVALRCDPISGHVSLYWYRQALGQGPEFLTYFNYEAQQDKSGLPNDRFSAERPEGSISTLTIQRTEQRDSAMYRCASSPTYQGYFGNTIYFGEGSWLTVV.

The chain is built from TRBV7-2 and TRBJ2-7; D unresolved. V was pared by 1 base and J by 5 bases, with 3 bases between. CDR1 SGHTA and CDR2 FQGNSA come from the germline V gene. This CDR3 is 11 amino acids long. Written as DNA, the CDR3 is TGTGCCAGCAGCTTAGGTAACGAGCAGTACTTC. This gives the protein CASSLGNEQYF.

The rearrangement links TRBV7-7 to TRBJ2-5, with D maybe TRBD2 (6 bases). Germline CDR1 is SSHAT and CDR2 is FNYEAQ (reference sequence). CDR3 size: 16 residues. The V gene lost 5 bases and the J gene lost 1 base, with 17 bases spanning the gap. The CDR3 bases are TGTGCCAGCAGCCCGAACTCGGGACTTTCCCAAGAGACCCAGTACTTC. Encoded protein: CASSPNSGLSQETQYF.

The chain combines TRBV5-1 with TRBJ1-2; D is perhaps TRBD1 (6 bases). The CDR3 consists of 16 residues. Trimming took 1 base from V and 6 from J, leaving 19 bases between them. Germline V lookup: CDR1 SGHRS, CDR2 YFSETQ. CDR3 nucleotides: TGCGCCAGCAGCTTGAGAAGCCCGGACAGTCGAGATGGCTACACCTTC. This sequence encodes CASSLRSPDSRDGYTF.

V usage is TRBV29-1 and J usage is TRBJ1-2; D is uncertain. Germline CDR1 SQVTM, CDR2 ANQGSEA. V was trimmed by 6 bases and J by 2 bases, leaving 13 bases between them. The CDR3 runs 13 residues. For the CDR3, the DNA is TGCAGCGTAGCCCACAGCACCAACTATGGCTACACCTTC. Translated, it gives CSVAHSTNYGYTF.

The CDR3 DNA reads as TGCAGTGCTAGTCCCTCTTACGAGCAGTACTTC. Its translation is CSASPSYEQYF. The V call is TRBV20-1, the J call TRBJ2-7; D is undetermined. Trimming left V 3 bases short and J 4 bases short, with 7 bases between. The V gene's germline CDR1 is DFQATT and CDR2 SNEGSKA (reference sequence). CDR3 length: 11 amino acids.

The chain combines TRBV4-1 with TRBJ2-7; 8 bases align to TRBD1. CDR1 and CDR2 (germline): MGHRA, YSYEKL. CDR3 length: 14 residues. Losses at the gene ends were 3 bases for V and 2 bases for J; bases not matched to a gene: 3. The CDR3, as DNA: TGCGCCAGCAGCCATGGACAGGGACCCTACGAGCAGTACTTC. This translates into CASSHGQGPYEQYF.

J is TRBJ2-2 and V is TRBV4-2; 10 bases fit TRBD2. This CDR3 has 16 amino acids. V trimming: 0 bases; J trimming: 7 bases; junction bases outside the gene matches: 5. Per the germline V gene, CDR1 is LGHNA and CDR2 is YNFKEQ. The CDR3 reads CASSQDPSGGVGELFF. DNA for the CDR3: TGTGCCAGCAGCCAAGATCCTAGCGGGGGAGTCGGGGAGCTGTTTTTT.

V is TRBV19 and J is TRBJ2-4; tentative D call: TRBD2 (5 bases). Trimming pared 5 bases from V and 6 bases from J, leaving 8 bases between. The CDR3 sequence is 12 residues long. Per germline, CDR1 LNHDA and CDR2 SQIVND (reference sequence). The CDR3 loop reads CASSVEGNIQYF. The CDR3 nucleotides are TGTGCCAGTAGTGTTGAGGGAAACATTCAGTACTTC.

The rearrangement uses TRBV30 and TRBJ1-1, with D maybe TRBD1 (6 bases). Looked up from germline, CDR1 is GTSNPN and CDR2 is SVGIG (reference sequence). This CDR3 has 13 amino acids. Trimming pared 4 bases from V and 5 bases from J, leaving 14 bases between. CDR3 in DNA: TGTGCCTGGAACAGGGCATGGGGAACTGAAGCTTTCTTT. Translating it yields CAWNRAWGTEAFF.

With respect to this clone: The junction does not match germline at one end; this may be a read error. Other DNA variants within this sample encode the same CDR3. The chain is built from TRBV4-3 and TRBJ2-1; a possible D gene is TRBD1 (6 bases). CDR1 LGHNA and CDR2 YSLEER come from the germline V gene. This CDR3 contains 16 residues. The chain's CDR3 is CASSQDAVDWDNEQFF. The CDR3 DNA reads TGCGCCAGCAGCCAAGATGCTGTGGACTGGGACAATGAGCAATTCTTC.

There are a few counts of this clone. The rearrangement uses TRBV7-2 and TRBJ1-5; unclear D gene. The CDR3 totals 13 residues. V gave up 5 bases and J gave up 2 bases, with 7 bases separating them. CDR1 SGHTA and CDR2 FQGNSA come from the germline V gene. Written as DNA, the CDR3 is TGTGCCAGCAGCGCGCCGGGCAATCAGCCCCAGCATTTT. Translating gives CASSAPGNQPQHF. Together with reference TRBV7-2 and TRBJ1-5, the CDR3 gives the full variable domain: GAGVSQSPSNKVTEKGKDVELRCDPISGHTALYWYRQSLGQGLEFLIYFQGNSAPDKSGLPSDRFSAERTGGSVSTLTIQRTQQEDSAVYLCASSAPGNQPQHFGDGTRLSIL.

The chain employs TRBV6-1 and TRBJ1-1; D unclear. V was pared by 2 bases and J by 5 bases, with 15 bases between. This CDR3 contains 15 residues. Germline CDR1 reads MNHNS; CDR2 reads SASEGT. In DNA, the CDR3 is TGTGCCAGCAGTGAAAACGCGTTAAGCAGGACTGAAGCTTTCTTT. Its protein product is CASSENALSRTEAFF.

The chain recombines TRBV10-2 with TRBJ2-3; 9 nucleotides line up with TRBD2. Germline CDR1 and CDR2: WSHSY and SAAADI. This CDR3 has 14 residues. V lost 6 bases, J lost 0 bases, and 1 base stayed unmatched. The chain's CDR3 is CASRTSGSTDTQYF. For the CDR3, the DNA is TGCGCCAGCAGAACTAGCGGGAGCACAGATACGCAGTATTTT.

The V gene is TRBV30, the J gene TRBJ1-1; 7 nucleotides agree with TRBD1. Germline trimming cut 6 bases from V and 2 bases from J; bases unmatched to any gene: 6. CDR1 GTSNPN and CDR2 SVGIG come from the germline V gene (reference sequence). This CDR3 has 13 amino acids. This CDR3 reads CACQGEANTEAFF. The CDR3, as DNA: TGTGCCTGCCAGGGGGAAGCAAACACTGAAGCTTTCTTT.

This clone was counted once. V and J are TRBV11-3 and TRBJ1-1; D not certain. Germline V lookup: CDR1 SGHNT, CDR2 YENEEA. The ends were cut back, 1 base at V and 0 bases at J, with 3 bases in the middle. CDR3 length: 13 residues. CDR3 in amino acids: CASSLAVNTEAFF. CDR3 in DNA: TGTGCCAGCAGCTTAGCTGTGAACACTGAAGCTTTCTTT.

This sequence joins TRBV9 and TRBJ2-1; D is ambiguous. The germline V gene encodes CDR1 SGDLS and CDR2 YYNGEE. V was cut by 2 bases and J by 6 bases, with 9 bases left in between. The length of the CDR3 is 13 residues. Here the CDR3 DNA reads TGTGCCAGCAGCGTTGCACTTCTCAATGAGCAGTTCTTC. Translating it yields CASSVALLNEQFF.

The chain couples TRBV24-1 to TRBJ1-1; 7 positions agree with TRBD1. Trimming removed 6 bases from V and 10 bases from J; junction bases left unmatched: 7. The germline V gene has CDR1 KGHDR and CDR2 SFDVKD. CDR3 length: 12 amino acids. This CDR3 is CATSTGAGGAFF. The CDR3 DNA follows: TGTGCCACCAGTACAGGGGCCGGCGGAGCTTTCTTT.

The J gene is TRBJ2-2, the V gene TRBV9, with 9 bases identical to TRBD2. CDR3 length equals 15 residues. The junction had 6 bases not matched to a gene; V was cut back by 4 bases and J by 5 bases. Germline lookup yields CDR1 SGDLS and CDR2 YYNGEE. CDR3 coding DNA: TGTGCCAGCAGCACCGGGACTAGCCTTACCGGGGAGCTGTTTTTT. Residues: CASSTGTSLTGELFF.

The V and J genes are TRBV6-4 and TRBJ2-1; D is possibly TRBD2 (6 bases). The germline V gene encodes CDR1 MRHNA and CDR2 SNTAGT. The CDR3 is 14 residues long. With 5 bases removed from V and 6 bases from J, the gap between germline ends came to 14 bases. The CDR3 DNA is TGTGCCAGCAGTCCGGGACTGAATAGCAATGAGCAGTTCTTC. Encoded protein: CASSPGLNSNEQFF.